This T cell receptor (beta chain) originates from a study of cytomegalovirus exposure and HLA in healthy donors. The CDR3 runs 13 residues. Germline V gene lookup returns CDR1 MNHEY and CDR2 SVGAGI. V was pared by 6 bases and J by 3 bases, with 11 bases between. This clone was counted only a few times. Its antigen is still unknown. Study-wide results and caveats: Segments of the TCR beta V type were, in most cases, productive about 87% or about 30% of the time in an earlier analysis. Later analysis demonstrated an association between a missense DCLRE1C variant and TCR beta V- and J-gene trimming.

The PCR made use of 60 Vbeta and 13 Jbeta primers. In the source study's methods: A later analysis counted 80 million or so unique TCR beta chains, around 10 million shared. Sequencing was performed with immunoSEQ multiplex PCR; in TCRdb, only in-frame clones are kept and a portion is missing. V and J calls and clone size are given by that table; D and trimming were obtained from the DNA. The sample carries 85,000 to 100,000 clones, under 80% recorded once. The receptor comes from a man aged 50 to 60 in good health and CMV-seropositive. The chain links TRBV6-5 to TRBJ1-2; D gene unclear. The sample was PBMCs. CDR3 sequence: CASSPDSYYGYTF. CDR3 nucleotide sequence: TGTGCCAGCAGCCCGGACTCATACTATGGCTACACCTTC.